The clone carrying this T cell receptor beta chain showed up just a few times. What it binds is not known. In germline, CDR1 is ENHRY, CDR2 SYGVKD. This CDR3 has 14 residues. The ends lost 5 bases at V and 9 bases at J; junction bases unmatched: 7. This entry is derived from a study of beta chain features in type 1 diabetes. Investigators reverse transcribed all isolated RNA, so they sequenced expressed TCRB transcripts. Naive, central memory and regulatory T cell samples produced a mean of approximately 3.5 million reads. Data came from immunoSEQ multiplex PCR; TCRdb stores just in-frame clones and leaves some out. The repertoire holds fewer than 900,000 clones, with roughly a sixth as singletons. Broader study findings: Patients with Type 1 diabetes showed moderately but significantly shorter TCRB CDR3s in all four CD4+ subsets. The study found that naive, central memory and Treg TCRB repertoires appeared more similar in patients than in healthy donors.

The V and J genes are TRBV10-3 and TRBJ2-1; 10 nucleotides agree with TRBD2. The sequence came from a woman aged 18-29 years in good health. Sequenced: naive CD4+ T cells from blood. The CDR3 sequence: CAISKREGQVEQFF. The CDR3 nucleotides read TGTGCCATCAGTAAGCGGGAGGGCCAGGTTGAGCAGTTCTTC.